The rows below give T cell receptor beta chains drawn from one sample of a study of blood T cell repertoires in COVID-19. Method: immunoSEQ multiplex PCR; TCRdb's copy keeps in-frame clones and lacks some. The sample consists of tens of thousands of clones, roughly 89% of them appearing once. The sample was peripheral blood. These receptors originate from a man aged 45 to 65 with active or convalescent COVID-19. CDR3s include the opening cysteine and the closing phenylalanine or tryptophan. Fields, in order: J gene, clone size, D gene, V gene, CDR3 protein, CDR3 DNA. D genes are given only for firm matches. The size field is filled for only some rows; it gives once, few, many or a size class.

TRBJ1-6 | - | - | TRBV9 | CASSVDGGQSSYNSPLHF | TGTGCCAGCAGCGTAGATGGCGGCCAAAGCTCCTATAATTCACCCCTCCACTTT
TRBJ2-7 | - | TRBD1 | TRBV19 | CASSISRDSGYEQYF | TGTGCCAGTAGTATCTCCCGGGACAGTGGATACGAGCAGTACTTC
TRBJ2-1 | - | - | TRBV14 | CASSQDIDAGGQFF | TGTGCCAGCAGCCAAGATATTGACGCGGGTGGGCAGTTCTTC
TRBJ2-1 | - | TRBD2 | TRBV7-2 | CASSFGGLAGGPYNEQFF | TGTGCCAGCAGCTTTGGGGGACTAGCGGGAGGGCCCTACAATGAGCAGTTCTTC
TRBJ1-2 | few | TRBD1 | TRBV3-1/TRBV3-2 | CASSQAPGTGYGYTF | TGTGCCAGCAGCCAAGCCCCCGGGACAGGCTATGGCTACACCTTC
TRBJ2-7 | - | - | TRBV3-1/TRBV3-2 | CASSLWAESYEQYF | TGTGCCAGCAGCCTTTGGGCCGAATCCTACGAGCAGTACTTC
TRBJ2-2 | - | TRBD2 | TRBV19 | CASSRDWTSGSPGELFF | TGTGCCAGTAGTAGAGACTGGACTAGCGGGAGCCCCGGGGAGCTGTTTTTT
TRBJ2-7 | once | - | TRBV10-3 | CAISADSYEQYF | TGTGCCATCAGTGCGGACAGCTACGAGCAGTACTTC
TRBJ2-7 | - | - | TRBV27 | CASSLSHSGATYEQYF | TGTGCCAGCAGTTTATCCCACTCGGGAGCAACCTACGAGCAGTACTTC
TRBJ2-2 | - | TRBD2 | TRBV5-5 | CASSLVGLAGGNTGELFF | TGTGCCAGCAGCTTGGTGGGACTAGCGGGGGGGAACACCGGGGAGCTGTTTTTT
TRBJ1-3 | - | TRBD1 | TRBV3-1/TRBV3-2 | CASSQGTGAVNTIYF | TGTGCCAGCAGCCAAGGGACAGGGGCTGTAAACACCATATATTTT
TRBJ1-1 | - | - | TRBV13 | CASSGGQRNTEAFF | TGTGCCAGCAGCGGCGGACAGAGGAACACTGAAGCTTTCTTT
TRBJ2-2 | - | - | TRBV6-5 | CASRDYTGELFF | TGTGCCAGCAGAGACTACACCGGGGAGCTGTTTTTT
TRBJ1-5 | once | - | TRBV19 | CASSIGLGNQPQHF | TGTGCCAGTAGTATAGGTCTAGGCAATCAGCCCCAGCATTTT
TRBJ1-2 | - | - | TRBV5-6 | CASSPEGLGGGRYGYTF | TGTGCCAGCAGCCCCGAAGGGTTAGGGGGGGGAAGATATGGCTACACCTTC
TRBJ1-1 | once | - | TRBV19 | CASSFPGARETEAFF | TGTGCCAGTAGTTTCCCAGGGGCTAGGGAAACTGAAGCTTTCTTT
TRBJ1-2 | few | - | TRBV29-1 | CSVVLGASDGNLYGYTF | TGCAGCGTTGTTCTTGGAGCCTCCGACGGGAACCTCTATGGCTACACCTTC
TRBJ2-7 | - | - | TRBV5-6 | CASSSLFKTGSSYEQYF | TGTGCCAGCAGCTCGCTATTTAAGACGGGAAGCTCCTACGAGCAGTACTTC